The table lists the clone carrying this TCR beta chain with a few counts. Its antigen is undetermined. TCRdb reanalysed the 5' RACE reads using MiXCR and keeps one entry per CDR3 protein. Found here are about 500,000 distinct CDR3 sequences, just over 20% of them singletons; the top ten hold approximately 13%. Between the trimmed V and J ends, which lost 1 base and 10 bases, there was a span of 13 bases. The CDR3 runs 12 residues. The germline V gene has CDR1 GTSNPN and CDR2 SVGIG (reference sequence). These data come from a study of T-cell memory formation after mild COVID-19. Study-level points and caveats: Shrinking CD4+ clones resided mostly in CM and EM, and CD8+ ones in EMRA. The pre-infection memory compartment contained some responding clones, suggesting cross-reactive memory joined.

The receptor's source is an adult woman who had mild COVID-19 (a few samples of this study predate the infection). Cell type and time point are not known. The V and J genes are TRBV30 and TRBJ2-5, with TRBD2 as a possible D gene (5 bases). Sequences were obtained from PBMCs or a T cell subset sorted from them (not recorded which). CDR3 sequence (DNA): TGTGCCTGGAGTGCCCCCGGGGTGGTCCAGTACTTC. This gives the protein CAWSAPGVVQYF.